This T cell receptor (beta chain) was identified in a study of OX40 agonist ivuxolimab in advanced cancers. The CDR3 extends over 16 amino acids. V dropped 1 base and J dropped 5; count of bases not matched to a gene: 7. Per the germline V gene, CDR1 is SGHVS and CDR2 is FNYEAQ. Turning to this clone: Its cognate antigen is unknown.

Libraries were prepared by immunoSEQ multiplex PCR; TCRdb keeps only in-frame clonotypes and omits some of them. This table has under 30,000 clones, about 76% appearing once. Study-wide findings and caveats: Averaged across samples, CD8+ T cells carried more expanded clones than CD4+ did. Low normalized clonal expansion also occurred in some nonresponding patients.

The source was CD4+ or CD8+ T cells sorted from blood, collected in a trial of the OX40 agonist ivuxolimab. The receptor was isolated from an adult with an advanced solid tumor such as melanoma, head and neck, liver or kidney cancer. The J gene is TRBJ2-1, the V gene TRBV7-6, with 8 bases fitting TRBD2. The CDR3 region has the DNA TGTGCCAGCAGCTTAGAAGGTAGCGGGACTCACAATGAGCAGTTCTTC. It specifies CASSLEGSGTHNEQFF.